This T cell receptor beta chain was profiled in a study of blood T cell repertoires in COVID-19. This CDR3 is 12 amino acids long. Deletions cut 3 bases from V and 7 bases from J, with 9 bases between. Germline CDR1 is MRHNA and CDR2 is SNTAGT. Only in-frame clones appear in the TCRdb table, and some are missing; sequencing was by immunoSEQ multiplex PCR. This table holds roughly 54,000 clones, 90% to 95% found once. This receptor was identified in a woman aged 55-75 years with active or convalescent COVID-19. The sample taken for sequencing was peripheral blood. The chain combines TRBV6-4 with TRBJ1-2; maybe TRBD1 (6 bases). CDR3 sequence (DNA): TGTGCCAGCAGTGAACAGGGTGGTGGCTACACCTTC. The encoded protein is CASSEQGGGYTF.